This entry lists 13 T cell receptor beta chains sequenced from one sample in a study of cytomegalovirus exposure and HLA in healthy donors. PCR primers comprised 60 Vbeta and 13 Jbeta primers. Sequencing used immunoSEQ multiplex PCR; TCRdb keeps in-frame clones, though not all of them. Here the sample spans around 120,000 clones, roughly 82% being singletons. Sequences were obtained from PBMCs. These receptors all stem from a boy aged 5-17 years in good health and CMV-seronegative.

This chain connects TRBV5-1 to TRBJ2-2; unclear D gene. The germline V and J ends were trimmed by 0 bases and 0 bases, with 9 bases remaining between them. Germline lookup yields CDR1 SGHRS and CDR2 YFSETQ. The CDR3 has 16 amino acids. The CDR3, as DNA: TGCGCCAGCAGCTTGGTATGGGCAGCGAACACCGGGGAGCTGTTTTTT. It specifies CASSLVWAANTGELFF. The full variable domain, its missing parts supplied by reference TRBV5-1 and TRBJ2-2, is KAGVTQTPRYLIKTRGQQVTLSCSPISGHRSVSWYQQTPGQGLQFLFEYFSETQRNKGNFPGRFSGRQFSNSRSEMNVSTLELGDSALYLCASSLVWAANTGELFFGEGSRLTVL.

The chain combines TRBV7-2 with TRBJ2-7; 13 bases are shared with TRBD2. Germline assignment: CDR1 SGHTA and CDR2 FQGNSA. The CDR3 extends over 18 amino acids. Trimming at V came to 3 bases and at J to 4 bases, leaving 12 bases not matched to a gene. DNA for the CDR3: TGTGCCAGCAGCTTCCAAATGGCCGGACTAGCGGGAGCTTACGAGCAGTACTTC. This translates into CASSFQMAGLAGAYEQYF.

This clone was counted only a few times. CDR3 in DNA: TGTGCCAGTAACGAGGGGAACACTGAAGCTTTCTTT. Amino acids: CASNEGNTEAFF. The chain has TRBV19 and TRBJ1-1; D remains unclear. The V gene lost 7 bases and the J gene lost 1 base, with 7 bases spanning the gap. Germline CDR1 reads LNHDA; CDR2 reads SQIVND (reference sequence). The CDR3 totals 12 residues.

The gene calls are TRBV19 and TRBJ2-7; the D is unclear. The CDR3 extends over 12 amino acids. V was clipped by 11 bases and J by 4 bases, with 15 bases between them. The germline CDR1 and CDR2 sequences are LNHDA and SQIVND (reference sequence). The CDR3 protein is CASGRHFYEQYF. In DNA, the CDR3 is TGTGCCTCAGGCAGGCATTTTTACGAGCAGTACTTC.

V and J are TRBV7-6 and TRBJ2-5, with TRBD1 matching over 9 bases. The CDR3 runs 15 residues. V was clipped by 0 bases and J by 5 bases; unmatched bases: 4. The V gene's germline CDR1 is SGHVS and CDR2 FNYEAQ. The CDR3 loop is CASSLATGGVETQYF. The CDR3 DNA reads TGTGCCAGCAGCTTAGCGACAGGGGGGGTGGAGACCCAGTACTTC.

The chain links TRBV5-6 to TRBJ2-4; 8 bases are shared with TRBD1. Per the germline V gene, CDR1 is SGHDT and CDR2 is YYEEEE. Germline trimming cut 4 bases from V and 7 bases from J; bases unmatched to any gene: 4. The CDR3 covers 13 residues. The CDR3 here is CASSGWDRNIQYF. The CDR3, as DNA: TGTGCCAGCAGCGGGTGGGACAGGAACATTCAGTACTTC.

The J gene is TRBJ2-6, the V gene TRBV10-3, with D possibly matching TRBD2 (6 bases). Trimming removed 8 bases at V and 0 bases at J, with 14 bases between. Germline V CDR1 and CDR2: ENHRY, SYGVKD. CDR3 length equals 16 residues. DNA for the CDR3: TGTGCCATCTCCCGCGGGGAAACCTCTGGGGCCAACGTCCTGACTTTC. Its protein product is CAISRGETSGANVLTF.

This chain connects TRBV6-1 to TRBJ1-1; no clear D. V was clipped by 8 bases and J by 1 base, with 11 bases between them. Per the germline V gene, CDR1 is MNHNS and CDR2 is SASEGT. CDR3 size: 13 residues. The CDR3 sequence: CASSREPNTEAFF. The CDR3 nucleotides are TGTGCCAGCTCGCGGGAGCCGAACACTGAAGCTTTCTTT.

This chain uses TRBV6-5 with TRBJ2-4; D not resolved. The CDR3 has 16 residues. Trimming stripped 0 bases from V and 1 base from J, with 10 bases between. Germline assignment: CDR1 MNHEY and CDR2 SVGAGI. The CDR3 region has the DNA TGTGCCAGCAGTTACTCCCTGGGCGCGGCCAAAAACATTCAGTACTTC. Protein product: CASSYSLGAAKNIQYF.

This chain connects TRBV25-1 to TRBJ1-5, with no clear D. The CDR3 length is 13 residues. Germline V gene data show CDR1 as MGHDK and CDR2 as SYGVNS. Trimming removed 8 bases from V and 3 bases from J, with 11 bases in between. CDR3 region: CASADGANQPQHF. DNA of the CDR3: TGTGCCAGCGCCGACGGAGCCAATCAGCCCCAGCATTTT. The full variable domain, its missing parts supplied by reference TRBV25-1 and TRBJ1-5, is EADIYQTPRYLVIGTGKKITLECSQTMGHDKMYWYQQDPGMELHLIHYSYGVNSTEKGDLSSESTVSRIRTEHFPLTLESARPSHTSQYLCASADGANQPQHFGDGTRLSIL.

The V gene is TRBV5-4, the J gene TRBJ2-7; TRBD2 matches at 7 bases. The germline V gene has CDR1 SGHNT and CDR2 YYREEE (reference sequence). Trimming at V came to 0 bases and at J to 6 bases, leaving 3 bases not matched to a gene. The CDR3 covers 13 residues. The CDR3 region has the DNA TGTGCCAGCAGCTTGGGACTAGCCTCCGAGCAGTACTTC. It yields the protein CASSLGLASEQYF.

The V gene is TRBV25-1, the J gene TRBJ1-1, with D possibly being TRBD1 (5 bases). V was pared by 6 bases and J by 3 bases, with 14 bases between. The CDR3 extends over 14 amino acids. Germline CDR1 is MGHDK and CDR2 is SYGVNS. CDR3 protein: CASSLPGGHTEAFF. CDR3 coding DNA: TGTGCCAGCAGCCTTCCGGGGGGACACACTGAAGCTTTCTTT.

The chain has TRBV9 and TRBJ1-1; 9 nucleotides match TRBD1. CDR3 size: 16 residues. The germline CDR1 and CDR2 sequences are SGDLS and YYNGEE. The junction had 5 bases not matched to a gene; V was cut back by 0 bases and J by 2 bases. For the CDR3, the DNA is TGTGCCAGCAGCGTAGGGGTGGGACAGGGTAACACTGAAGCTTTCTTT. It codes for CASSVGVGQGNTEAFF.